The text below deals with one TCR beta chain. This sample was included in a study of T-cell memory formation after mild COVID-19. This CDR3 is 14 amino acids long. Trimming took off 2 bases at V and 1 base at J, with 9 bases between the two ends. The germline V gene encodes CDR1 SGHRS and CDR2 YFSETQ. TCRdb processed the 5' RACE reads anew with MiXCR; each CDR3 protein has one entry. The table includes hundreds of thousands of distinct CDR3 sequences, 20% detected once. This chain joins TRBV5-1 and TRBJ1-1, with D hard to call. This TCR was sampled from an adult woman who had mild COVID-19 (a few samples of this study predate the infection). Cell type and time point are not known. Sequencing was carried out using PBMCs or a T cell subset sorted from them (not recorded which). The CDR3: CASSFEWRNTEAFF. CDR3 bases: TGCGCCAGCAGCTTCGAGTGGCGGAACACTGAAGCTTTCTTT.